This paragraph covers one TCR beta chain sequence. The germline gives CDR1 MDHEN, CDR2 SYDVKM. V lost 2 bases to trimming and J lost 3 bases, with 13 bases between them. This CDR3 has 15 residues. These data belong to a study of cytomegalovirus exposure and HLA in healthy donors. Sequencing used immunoSEQ multiplex PCR; TCRdb keeps in-frame clones, though not all of them. Among fewer than 400,000 clones listed, approximately 86% were seen once. Sequenced: PBMCs. This receptor was identified in a man aged 25-45 years in good health and CMV-seronegative. The rearrangement uses TRBV28 and TRBJ1-1, with D uncertain. The DNA of the CDR3 is TGTGCCAGCAGTTTACCGCTAGTACGACACACTGAAGCTTTCTTT. Its protein product is CASSLPLVRHTEAFF.